A selection of T cell receptor beta chains follows, all from one sample in a study of CD8+CD57+ T cells in acquired aplastic anemia. Via MiXCR, TCRdb re-called the reads, giving one row per CDR3 protein. The table includes hundreds of thousands of distinct CDR3 sequences, approximately 70% detected once. The sample consisted of sorted CD4+, CD8+, or CD8+CD57+ T cells (not recorded which) from PBMCs. The origin of the receptors is a human donor in good health, serving as a control. CDR3s include the opening cysteine and the closing phenylalanine or tryptophan. Each record gives: V gene, D gene, clone size, J gene, CDR3 protein, CDR3 DNA. The D gene is left open where the match is weak. Size is omitted from some rows. Given values are once, few, many or a class for expanded clones.

v_gene: TRBV20-1; d_gene: TRBD2; abundance: many; j_gene: TRBJ2-1; CDR3aa: CSAEERGSYNEQFF; CDR3nt: TGCAGTGCTGAAGAGCGGGGCTCCTACAATGAGCAGTTCTTC
v_gene: TRBV20-1; d_gene: NA; abundance: once; j_gene: TRBJ2-5; CDR3aa: CSATGTRIYAQYF; CDR3nt: TGCAGTGCTACCGGTACTAGGATCTACGCCCAGTACTTC
v_gene: TRBV9; d_gene: TRBD2; abundance: many; j_gene: TRBJ2-3; CDR3aa: CASGMKAGGTTSTDTQYF; CDR3nt: TGTGCCAGCGGGATGAAAGCGGGGGGGACTACTAGCACAGATACGCAGTATTTT
v_gene: TRBV25-1; d_gene: NA; abundance: many; j_gene: TRBJ2-6; CDR3aa: CASSQQSTGANVLTF; CDR3nt: TGTGCCAGCAGTCAACAATCCACCGGGGCCAACGTCCTGACTTTC
v_gene: TRBV5-1; d_gene: NA; abundance: NA; j_gene: TRBJ2-3; CDR3aa: CASSVDLSRGAQYF; CDR3nt: TGCGCCAGCAGCGTGGACTTGTCGAGGGGTGCGCAGTATTTT
v_gene: TRBV12-3/TRBV12-4; d_gene: NA; abundance: few; j_gene: TRBJ2-7; CDR3aa: CASSFYICSARDSSGGTYDEQYF; CDR3nt: NA
v_gene: TRBV5-8; d_gene: NA; abundance: NA; j_gene: TRBJ2-2; CDR3aa: CASRFGAGYTGELFF; CDR3nt: TGTGCCAGCAGGTTTGGAGCAGGGTACACCGGGGAGCTGTTTTTT
v_gene: TRBV29-1; d_gene: NA; abundance: NA; j_gene: TRBJ1-1; CDR3aa: CSACVDPNTEAFF; CDR3nt: TGCAGCGCGTGTGTGGACCCCAACACTGAAGCTTTCTTT
v_gene: TRBV25-1; d_gene: NA; abundance: many; j_gene: TRBJ2-7; CDR3aa: CASSVHYEQYF; CDR3nt: TGTGCCAGCAGTGTGCACTACGAGCAGTACTTC
v_gene: TRBV20-1; d_gene: NA; abundance: NA; j_gene: TRBJ2-3; CDR3aa: CSASDGVGGDTQYF; CDR3nt: TGCAGTGCTAGCGATGGAGTCGGCGGGGATACGCAGTATTTT
v_gene: TRBV9; d_gene: NA; abundance: NA; j_gene: TRBJ2-7; CDR3aa: CASSSAGADNGYNF; CDR3nt: TGTGCCAGCAGCTCCGCTGGGGCTGATAATGGCTACAACTTC
v_gene: TRBV12-5; d_gene: TRBD1; abundance: NA; j_gene: TRBJ1-2; CDR3aa: CASFQQGASYGYTF; CDR3nt: TGTGCCAGCTTTCAGCAGGGGGCGAGCTATGGCTACACCTTC
v_gene: TRBV10-3; d_gene: NA; abundance: many; j_gene: TRBJ2-6; CDR3aa: CAIKGDILAGANVLTF; CDR3nt: TGTGCCATCAAAGGCGACATTTTAGCCGGGGCCAACGTCCTGACTTTC
v_gene: TRBV12-3/TRBV12-4; d_gene: NA; abundance: many; j_gene: TRBJ1-5; CDR3aa: CASSWGGSQVF; CDR3nt: TGTGCCAGCAGTTGGGGAGGGTCCCAGGTTTTT
v_gene: TRBV9; d_gene: TRBD2; abundance: NA; j_gene: TRBJ2-5; CDR3aa: CASSDPGLAGVDTQCF; CDR3nt: TGTGCCAGCAGCGACCCAGGACTAGCGGGGGTTGACACCCAGTGCTTC
v_gene: TRBV7-2; d_gene: NA; abundance: NA; j_gene: TRBJ2-7; CDR3aa: CASSPPHQPQHFGF; CDR3nt: NA
v_gene: TRBV11-1; d_gene: NA; abundance: NA; j_gene: TRBJ2-1; CDR3aa: CASSFGSSSSYNEQFF; CDR3nt: TGTGCCAGCAGCTTCGGGTCTAGCTCCTCCTACAATGAGCAGTTCTTC
v_gene: TRBV20-1; d_gene: NA; abundance: NA; j_gene: TRBJ1-2; CDR3aa: CSARDGRVGDGYTF; CDR3nt: TGCAGTGCTAGAGATGGCAGGGTAGGCGATGGCTACACCTTC
v_gene: TRBV29-1; d_gene: NA; abundance: NA; j_gene: TRBJ1-5; CDR3aa: CSSQGGDQPQHF; CDR3nt: TGCAGCTCCCAGGGAGGGGATCAGCCCCAGCATTTT
v_gene: TRBV5-6; d_gene: NA; abundance: NA; j_gene: TRBJ1-6; CDR3aa: CASSDGQVSPLHF; CDR3nt: TGTGCCAGCAGCGACGGGCAGGTAAGTCCCCTCCACTTT
v_gene: TRBV24-1; d_gene: NA; abundance: NA; j_gene: TRBJ1-2; CDR3aa: CATSDATGYGYTF; CDR3nt: TGTGCCACCAGTGATGCAACAGGGTATGGCTACACCTTC
v_gene: TRBV10-3; d_gene: NA; abundance: NA; j_gene: TRBJ2-1; CDR3aa: CASSETGREKQFF; CDR3nt: TGTGCCAGCAGTGAAACCGGCAGGGAGAAGCAGTTCTTC
v_gene: TRBV6-5; d_gene: NA; abundance: many; j_gene: TRBJ1-2; CDR3aa: CASSGGRLGGYTF; CDR3nt: TGTGCCAGCAGTGGGGGGCGATTGGGCGGCTACACCTTC
v_gene: TRBV7-2; d_gene: NA; abundance: NA; j_gene: TRBJ1-5; CDR3aa: CASSPPGIQPQHF; CDR3nt: TGTGCCAGCAGCCCACCGGGCATACAGCCCCAGCATTTT
v_gene: TRBV30; d_gene: TRBD1; abundance: many; j_gene: TRBJ1-5; CDR3aa: CAWREDRDQPQHF; CDR3nt: TGTGCCTGGAGAGAGGACAGGGATCAGCCCCAGCATTTT
v_gene: TRBV6-1; d_gene: TRBD1; abundance: NA; j_gene: TRBJ1-1; CDR3aa: CASISWTGGNTEAFF; CDR3nt: TGTGCCAGCATATCGTGGACAGGGGGGAACACTGAAGCTTTCTTT
v_gene: TRBV29-1; d_gene: NA; abundance: NA; j_gene: TRBJ2-5; CDR3aa: CSARQGSETHYF; CDR3nt: TGCAGCGCCCGTCAGGGTTCAGAGACCCACTACTTC
v_gene: TRBV7-8; d_gene: TRBD1; abundance: NA; j_gene: TRBJ2-3; CDR3aa: CATSDQTGADTQYF; CDR3nt: TGTGCCACCAGTGACCAGACAGGGGCAGATACCCAGTATTTT
v_gene: TRBV7-9; d_gene: NA; abundance: NA; j_gene: TRBJ1-6; CDR3aa: CASSLDGAQSPLYF; CDR3nt: TGTGCCAGCAGCTTGGATGGCGCTCAGTCACCCCTCTACTTT
v_gene: TRBV7-2; d_gene: NA; abundance: NA; j_gene: TRBJ1-1; CDR3aa: CASSPDVSTESFF; CDR3nt: TGTGCCAGCAGCCCGGACGTGAGCACTGAGTCTTTCTTT
v_gene: TRBV19; d_gene: TRBD1; abundance: NA; j_gene: TRBJ1-2; CDR3aa: CASVKRTGNGYTF; CDR3nt: TGTGCCAGTGTGAAAAGGACAGGGAATGGCTACACCTTC
v_gene: TRBV5-6; d_gene: NA; abundance: many; j_gene: TRBJ1-6; CDR3aa: CASSFSGYSSYNSPLHF; CDR3nt: TGTGCCAGCAGCTTTTCAGGATACAGCTCCTATAATTCACCCCTCCACTTT
v_gene: TRBV6-5; d_gene: NA; abundance: many; j_gene: TRBJ1-3; CDR3aa: CASSPRAHSGNTIYF; CDR3nt: TGTGCCAGCAGTCCCCGGGCCCACTCTGGAAACACCATATATTTT
v_gene: TRBV5-6; d_gene: TRBD2; abundance: NA; j_gene: TRBJ2-7; CDR3aa: CASSQTASGGYEQYF; CDR3nt: TGTGCCAGCAGCCAGACGGCTAGCGGGGGCTACGAGCAGTACTTC
v_gene: TRBV9; d_gene: TRBD2; abundance: NA; j_gene: TRBJ2-2; CDR3aa: CASSSEAGGHQFTF; CDR3nt: TGTGCCAGCAGCTCGGAAGCGGGGGGCCACCAATTTACGTTT
v_gene: TRBV7-3; d_gene: NA; abundance: NA; j_gene: TRBJ2-5; CDR3aa: CASGPGQTEYF; CDR3nt: TGTGCCAGCGGGCCGGGGCAGACCGAGTACTTC
v_gene: TRBV6-6; d_gene: TRBD1; abundance: many; j_gene: TRBJ2-1; CDR3aa: CASSPNRDRGYNEQFF; CDR3nt: TGTGCCAGCAGTCCGAACCGGGACAGGGGTTACAATGAGCAGTTCTTC
v_gene: TRBV9; d_gene: NA; abundance: NA; j_gene: TRBJ2-7; CDR3aa: CASSVASRGWGEKYF; CDR3nt: TGTGCCAGCAGCGTAGCTTCAAGGGGATGGGGTGAAAAGTACTTC
v_gene: TRBV19; d_gene: TRBD1; abundance: many; j_gene: TRBJ1-2; CDR3aa: CASSRQGMSYGYTF; CDR3nt: TGTGCCAGTAGCCGACAGGGTATGAGCTATGGCTACACCTTC
v_gene: TRBV4-2; d_gene: NA; abundance: NA; j_gene: TRBJ2-7; CDR3aa: CASSQKYVGYF; CDR3nt: TGTGCCAGCAGCCAAAAATACGTAGGGTACTTC
v_gene: TRBV5-6; d_gene: NA; abundance: NA; j_gene: TRBJ1-2; CDR3aa: CASSLDPYGNYGYTF; CDR3nt: TGTGCCAGCAGCTTGGACCCCTACGGTAACTATGGCTACACCTTC
v_gene: TRBV9; d_gene: NA; abundance: NA; j_gene: TRBJ1-1; CDR3aa: CASSWGRANNQALF; CDR3nt: TGTGCCAGCAGCTGGGGGCGGGCGAACAATCAGGCTCTCTTT
v_gene: TRBV5-1; d_gene: NA; abundance: NA; j_gene: TRBJ2-1; CDR3aa: CASSLTGDWNEQFF; CDR3nt: TGCGCCAGCAGCTTGACCGGGGACTGGAATGAGCAGTTCTTC
v_gene: TRBV9; d_gene: NA; abundance: NA; j_gene: TRBJ2-1; CDR3aa: CASSPQGKGKTIF; CDR3nt: TGTGCCAGCAGCCCCCAGGGAAAGGGGAAGACCATCTTC
v_gene: TRBV10-3; d_gene: NA; abundance: many; j_gene: TRBJ2-1; CDR3aa: CAISQVGRSSYNEQFF; CDR3nt: TGTGCCATCAGCCAAGTCGGCCGGAGCTCCTACAATGAGCAGTTCTTC
v_gene: TRBV19; d_gene: NA; abundance: once; j_gene: TRBJ2-1; CDR3aa: CASSMNRGSNQPQHFEQFF; CDR3nt: NA
v_gene: TRBV11-3; d_gene: NA; abundance: NA; j_gene: TRBJ2-3; CDR3aa: CASSQQGDYTQYF; CDR3nt: TGTGCCAGCAGCCAACAGGGCGATTATACGCAGTATTTT
v_gene: TRBV20-1; d_gene: TRBD1; abundance: NA; j_gene: TRBJ1-1; CDR3aa: CSARFYRGQVF; CDR3nt: TGCAGTGCTAGGTTTTACAGGGGACAGGTCTTT
v_gene: TRBV20-1; d_gene: TRBD2; abundance: NA; j_gene: TRBJ2-7; CDR3aa: CSATGLAGIHEQYF; CDR3nt: TGCAGTGCCACGGGACTAGCGGGGATCCACGAGCAGTACTTC
v_gene: TRBV19; d_gene: TRBD1; abundance: NA; j_gene: TRBJ2-7; CDR3aa: CASNLGQGASDEQYF; CDR3nt: TGTGCCAGTAACCTGGGACAGGGGGCTAGCGACGAGCAGTACTTC
v_gene: TRBV29-1; d_gene: NA; abundance: NA; j_gene: TRBJ1-1; CDR3aa: CSVEDPRNTEAFF; CDR3nt: TGCAGCGTTGAAGACCCGCGGAACACGGAGGCTTTCTTT
v_gene: TRBV20-1; d_gene: TRBD1; abundance: many; j_gene: TRBJ2-4; CDR3aa: CSARGTGGVTIQYF; CDR3nt: TGCAGTGCTAGAGGTACAGGGGGCGTCACCATTCAGTACTTC
v_gene: TRBV10-2; d_gene: TRBD2; abundance: once; j_gene: TRBJ2-1; CDR3aa: CASSFTSGFYNEQFF; CDR3nt: TGCGCCAGCTCATTCACTAGCGGATTCTACAATGAGCAGTTCTTC
v_gene: TRBV20-1; d_gene: NA; abundance: NA; j_gene: TRBJ2-5; CDR3aa: CSASRDGETQYF; CDR3nt: TGCAGTGCTAGCCGGGACGGAGAGACCCAGTACTTC
v_gene: TRBV5-5; d_gene: NA; abundance: NA; j_gene: TRBJ2-7; CDR3aa: CASSPLHGASVEQYF; CDR3nt: TGTGCCAGCAGCCCCCTCCATGGGGCCTCAGTCGAGCAGTACTTC
v_gene: TRBV2; d_gene: TRBD1; abundance: NA; j_gene: TRBJ1-2; CDR3aa: CASRAGVAGGDGYTF; CDR3nt: TGTGCCAGCAGGGCGGGGGTGGCAGGGGGGGACGGCTACACCTTC
v_gene: TRBV12-3/TRBV12-4; d_gene: NA; abundance: many; j_gene: TRBJ1-1; CDR3aa: CASSSLPGTEAFF; CDR3nt: TGTGCCAGCAGTTCCCTCCCTGGGACTGAAGCTTTCTTT
v_gene: TRBV9; d_gene: NA; abundance: NA; j_gene: TRBJ1-4; CDR3aa: CASSVRQVNGYPFF; CDR3nt: TGTGCCAGCAGTGTAAGGCAGGTCAATGGATACCCGTTTTTT